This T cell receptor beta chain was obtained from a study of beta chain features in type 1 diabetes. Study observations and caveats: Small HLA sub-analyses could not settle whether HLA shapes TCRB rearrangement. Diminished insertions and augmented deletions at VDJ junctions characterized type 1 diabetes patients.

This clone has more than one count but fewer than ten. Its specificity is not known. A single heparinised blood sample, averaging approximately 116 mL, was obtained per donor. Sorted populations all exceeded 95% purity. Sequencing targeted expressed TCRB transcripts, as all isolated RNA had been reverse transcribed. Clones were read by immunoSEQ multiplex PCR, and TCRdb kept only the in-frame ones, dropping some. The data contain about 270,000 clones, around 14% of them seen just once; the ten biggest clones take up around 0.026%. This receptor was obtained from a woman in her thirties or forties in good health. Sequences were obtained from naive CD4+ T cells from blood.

CDR3 sequence (DNA): TGCGCCAGCAGGAATATAGCGGGGGTGACCACAGATACGCAGTATTTT. Residues: CASRNIAGVTTDTQYF. V and J are TRBV5-1 and TRBJ2-3; 9 bases agree with TRBD2. The CDR3 totals 16 residues. V lost 5 bases, J lost 2 bases, and 9 bases stayed unmatched. Per the germline V gene, CDR1 is SGHRS and CDR2 is YFSETQ.